This T cell receptor (beta chain) was captured in a study of cytomegalovirus exposure and HLA in healthy donors. This PCR relied on a set of 60 Vbeta primers and 13 Jbeta primers. The method was immunoSEQ multiplex PCR; TCRdb's version includes in-frame clones alone and lacks a portion of them. The sample has roughly 80,000 clones; around 70% are singletons. CDR1 GTSNPN and CDR2 SVGIG come from the germline V gene (reference sequence). The trim removed 2 bases at V and 2 bases at J, leaving 3 bases unmatched. CDR3 length: 14 residues. The genes are TRBV30 and TRBJ1-5; the match to TRBD1 covers 7 bases. The sequence was obtained from a woman aged 50 to 60 in good health and CMV-seropositive. Sequencing was carried out using PBMCs. CDR3 coding DNA: TGTGCCTGGAGTCAGGGGGGAGGCAATCAGCCCCAGCATTTT. As protein: CAWSQGGGNQPQHF. The complete variable domain, with remaining parts taken from reference TRBV30 and TRBJ1-5, reads SQTIHQWPATLVQPVGSPLSLECTVEGTSNPNLYWYRQAAGRGLQLLFYSVGIGQISSEVPQNLSASRPQDRQFILSSKKLLLSDSGFYLCAWSQGGGNQPQHFGDGTRLSIL.